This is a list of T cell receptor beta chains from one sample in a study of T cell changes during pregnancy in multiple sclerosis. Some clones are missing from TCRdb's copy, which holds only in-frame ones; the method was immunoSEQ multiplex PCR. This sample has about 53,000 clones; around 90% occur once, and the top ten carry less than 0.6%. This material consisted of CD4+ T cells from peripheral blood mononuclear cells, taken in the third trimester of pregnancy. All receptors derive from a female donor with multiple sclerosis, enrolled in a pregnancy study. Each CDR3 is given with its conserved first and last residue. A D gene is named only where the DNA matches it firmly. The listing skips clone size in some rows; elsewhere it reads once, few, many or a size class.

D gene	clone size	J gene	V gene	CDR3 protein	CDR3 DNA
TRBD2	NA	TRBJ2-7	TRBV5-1	CASSSLAGGSEEQYF	TGCGCCAGCAGCTCCCTAGCGGGGGGTTCGGAAGAGCAGTACTTC
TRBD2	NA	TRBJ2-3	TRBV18	CASSPKFSGGTSTDTQYF	TGTGCCAGCTCACCAAAGTTTAGCGGGGGGACGAGCACAGATACGCAGTATTTT
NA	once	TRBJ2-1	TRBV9	CASSVESSQAQEQFF	TGTGCCAGCAGCGTAGAGTCTAGCCAAGCCCAAGAGCAGTTCTTC
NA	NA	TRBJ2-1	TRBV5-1	CASSFEGNEQFF	TGCGCCAGCAGCTTCGAGGGCAATGAGCAGTTCTTC
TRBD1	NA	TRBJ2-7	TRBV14	CASSLQGQPTERYF	TGTGCCAGCAGCCTTCAGGGACAGCCGACGGAGCGGTACTTC
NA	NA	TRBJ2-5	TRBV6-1	CASSGGIQETQYF	TGTGCCAGCAGTGGAGGGATCCAAGAGACCCAGTACTTC
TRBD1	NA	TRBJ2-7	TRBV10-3	CAINRQGRGEQYF	TGTGCCATCAACAGACAGGGGCGCGGCGAGCAGTACTTC
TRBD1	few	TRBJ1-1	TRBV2	CASSGTGRRAFF	TGTGCCAGCAGTGGGACAGGGCGGCGAGCTTTCTTT
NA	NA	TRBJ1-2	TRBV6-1	CAAERGGYGYTF	TGTGCCGCGGAACGGGGGGGCTATGGCTACACCTTC
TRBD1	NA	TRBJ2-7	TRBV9	CASSAGTGLDEQYF	TGTGCCAGCAGCGCAGGGACAGGGCTGGACGAGCAGTACTTC
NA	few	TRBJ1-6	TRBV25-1	CASSPPGQPYSPLHF	TGTGCCAGCAGTCCCCCGGGACAACCGTATTCACCCCTCCACTTT
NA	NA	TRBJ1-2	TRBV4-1	CASSHATGSGGYTF	TGCGCCAGCAGCCACGCCACAGGGAGCGGTGGCTACACCTTC
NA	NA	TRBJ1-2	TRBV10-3	CASGQPGGYGYTF	TGTGCCAGCGGACAGCCGGGAGGCTATGGCTACACCTTC
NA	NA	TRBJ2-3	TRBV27	CASSRGQVTDTQYF	TGTGCCAGCAGCAGGGGCCAGGTCACAGATACGCAGTATTTT
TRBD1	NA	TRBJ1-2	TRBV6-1	CASSVEPGTGDGYTF	TGTGCCAGCAGTGTTGAGCCCGGGACAGGGGATGGCTACACCTTC
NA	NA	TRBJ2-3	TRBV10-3	CATLPGLARSTDTQYF	TGTGCCACCCTACCAGGGCTAGCGAGGAGCACAGATACGCAGTATTTT
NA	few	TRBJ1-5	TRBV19	CASTTGNQPQHF	TGTGCCAGTACGACGGGGAATCAGCCCCAGCATTTT
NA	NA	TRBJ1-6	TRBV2	CASSEVAGVTLHF	TGTGCCAGCAGTGAAGTGGCAGGGGTCACCCTCCACTTT
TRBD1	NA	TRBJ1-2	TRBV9	CASSGMGQGRDGYTF	TGTGCCAGCAGCGGAATGGGACAGGGGCGGGATGGCTACACCTTC
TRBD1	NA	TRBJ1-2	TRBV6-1	CASREQGVHGYTF	TGTGCCAGCAGAGAACAGGGGGTCCATGGCTACACCTTC
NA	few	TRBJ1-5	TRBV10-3	CATEQDLNSNQPQHF	TGTGCCACCGAACAGGACCTCAATAGCAATCAGCCCCAGCATTTT
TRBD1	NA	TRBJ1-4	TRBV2	CASRKQGAANEKLFF	TGTGCCAGCAGGAAACAGGGGGCTGCTAATGAAAAACTGTTTTTT
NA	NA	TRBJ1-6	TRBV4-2	CASSQEPGGTSPLHF	TGTGCCAGCAGCCAAGAGCCCGGCGGTACTTCACCCCTCCACTTT
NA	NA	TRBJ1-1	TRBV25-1	CASSEYRGKTEAFF	TGTGCCAGCAGTGAATACCGAGGAAAGACTGAAGCTTTCTTT
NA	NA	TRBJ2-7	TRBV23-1	CASRPRTESSYEQYF	TGCGCCAGCAGGCCTCGGACAGAGAGCTCCTACGAGCAGTACTTC
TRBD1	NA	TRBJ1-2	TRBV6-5	CASSYSIGTGDAGYTF	TGTGCCAGCAGTTACTCGATAGGGACAGGGGATGCCGGCTACACCTTC